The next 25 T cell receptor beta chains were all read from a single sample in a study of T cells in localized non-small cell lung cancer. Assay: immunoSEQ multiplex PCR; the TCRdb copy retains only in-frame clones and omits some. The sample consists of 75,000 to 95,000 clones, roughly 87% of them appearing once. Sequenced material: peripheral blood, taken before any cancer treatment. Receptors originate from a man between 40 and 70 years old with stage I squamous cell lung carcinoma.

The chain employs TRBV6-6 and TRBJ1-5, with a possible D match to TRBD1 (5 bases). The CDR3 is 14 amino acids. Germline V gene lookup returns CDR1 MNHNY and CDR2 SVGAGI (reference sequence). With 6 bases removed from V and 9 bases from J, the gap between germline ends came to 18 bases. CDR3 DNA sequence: TGTGCCAGCAGCCCGGGGGGGGTCGGAAGGCCCCAGCATTTT. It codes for CASSPGGVGRPQHF.

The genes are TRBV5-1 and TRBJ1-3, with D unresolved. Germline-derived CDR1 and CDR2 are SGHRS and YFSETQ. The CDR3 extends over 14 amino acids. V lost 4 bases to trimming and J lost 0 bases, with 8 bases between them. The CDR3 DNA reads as TGCGCCAGCAGCCTGCAGACCTCTGGAAACACCATATATTTT. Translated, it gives CASSLQTSGNTIYF.

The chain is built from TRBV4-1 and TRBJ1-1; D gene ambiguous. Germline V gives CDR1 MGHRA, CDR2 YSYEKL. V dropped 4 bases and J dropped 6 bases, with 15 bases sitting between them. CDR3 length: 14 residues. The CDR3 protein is CASSRLGGNPEAFF. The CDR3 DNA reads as TGCGCCAGCAGCCGACTTGGAGGTAACCCTGAAGCTTTCTTT.

The CDR3 sequence is CASSLRAGPQPQHF. The DNA for the CDR3 is TGTGCCAGCAGCTTACGGGCAGGGCCTCAGCCCCAGCATTTT. J is TRBJ1-5 and V is TRBV7-2; possible D gene TRBD1, 5 bases. The CDR3 covers 14 residues. Per germline, CDR1 SGHTA and CDR2 FQGNSA. The V end lost 2 bases, the J end lost 6 bases, and 11 bases lay between the germline ends. Full variable domain (rest looked up from reference TRBV7-2 and TRBJ1-5): GAGVSQSPSNKVTEKGKDVELRCDPISGHTALYWYRQSLGQGLEFLIYFQGNSAPDKSGLPSDRFSAERTGGSVSTLTIQRTQQEDSAVYLCASSLRAGPQPQHFGDGTRLSIL.

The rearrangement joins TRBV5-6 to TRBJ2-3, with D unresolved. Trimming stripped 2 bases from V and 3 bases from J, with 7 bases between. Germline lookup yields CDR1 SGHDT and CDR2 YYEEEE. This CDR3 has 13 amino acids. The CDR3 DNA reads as TGTGCCAGCAGCTTAGGGTATACAGATACGCAGTATTTT. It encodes CASSLGYTDTQYF. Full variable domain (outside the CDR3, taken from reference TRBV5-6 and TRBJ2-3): DAGVTQSPTHLIKTRGQQVTLRCSPKSGHDTVSWYQQALGQGPQFIFQYYEEEERQRGNFPDRFSGHQFPNYSSELNVNALLLGDSALYLCASSLGYTDTQYFGPGTRLTVL.

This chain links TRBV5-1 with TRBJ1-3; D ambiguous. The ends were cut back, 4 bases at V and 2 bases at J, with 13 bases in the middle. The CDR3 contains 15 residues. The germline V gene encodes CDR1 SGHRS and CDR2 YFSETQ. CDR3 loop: CASSPSPAPGNTIYF. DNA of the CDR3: TGCGCCAGCAGCCCCAGTCCGGCCCCTGGAAACACCATATATTTT.

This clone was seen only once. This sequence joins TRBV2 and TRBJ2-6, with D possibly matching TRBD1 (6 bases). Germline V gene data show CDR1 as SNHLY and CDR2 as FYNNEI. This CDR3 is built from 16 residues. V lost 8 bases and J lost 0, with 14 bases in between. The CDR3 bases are TGTGCCAGCGTCAGGGGCCCTAACTCTGGGGCCAACGTCCTGACTTTC. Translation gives CASVRGPNSGANVLTF.

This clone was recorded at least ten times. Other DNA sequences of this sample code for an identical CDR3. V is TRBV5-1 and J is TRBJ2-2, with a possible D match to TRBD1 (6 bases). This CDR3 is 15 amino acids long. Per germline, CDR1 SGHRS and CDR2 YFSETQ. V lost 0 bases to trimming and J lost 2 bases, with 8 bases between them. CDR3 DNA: TGCGCCAGCAGCTTGGGGACAGCAAACACCGGGGAGCTGTTTTTT. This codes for CASSLGTANTGELFF.

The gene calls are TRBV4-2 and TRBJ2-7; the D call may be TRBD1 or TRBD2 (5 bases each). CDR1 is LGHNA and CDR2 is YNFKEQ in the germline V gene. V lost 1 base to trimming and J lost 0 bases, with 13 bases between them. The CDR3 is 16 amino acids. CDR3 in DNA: TGTGCCAGCAGCCAAGGGGTTGGGGGATTCTCCTACGAGCAGTACTTC. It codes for CASSQGVGGFSYEQYF.

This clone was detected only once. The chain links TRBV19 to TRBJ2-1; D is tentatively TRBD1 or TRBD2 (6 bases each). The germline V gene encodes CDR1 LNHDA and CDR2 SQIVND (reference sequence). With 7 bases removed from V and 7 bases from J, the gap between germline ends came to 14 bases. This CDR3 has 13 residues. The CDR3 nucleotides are TGTGCCAGTAAAAATAAAGGGGGGAATGAGCAGTTCTTC. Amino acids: CASKNKGGNEQFF.

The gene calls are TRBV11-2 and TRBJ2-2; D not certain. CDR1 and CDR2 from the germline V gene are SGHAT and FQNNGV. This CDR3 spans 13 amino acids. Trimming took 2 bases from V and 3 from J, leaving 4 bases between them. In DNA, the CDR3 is TGTGCCAGCAGCTTAAGCGACACCGGGGAGCTGTTTTTT. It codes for CASSLSDTGELFF.

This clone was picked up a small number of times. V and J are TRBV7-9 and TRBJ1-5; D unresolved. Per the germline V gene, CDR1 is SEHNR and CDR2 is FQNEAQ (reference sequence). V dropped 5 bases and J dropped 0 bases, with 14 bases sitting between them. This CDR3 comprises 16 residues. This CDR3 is CASSPSGSYSNQPQHF. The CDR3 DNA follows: TGTGCCAGCAGCCCCTCCGGATCGTATAGCAATCAGCCCCAGCATTTT.

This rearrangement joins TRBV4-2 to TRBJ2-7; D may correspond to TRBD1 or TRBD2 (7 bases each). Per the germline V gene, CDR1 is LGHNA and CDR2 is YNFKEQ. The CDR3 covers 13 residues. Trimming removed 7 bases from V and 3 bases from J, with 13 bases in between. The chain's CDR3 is CASKRDSGYEQYF. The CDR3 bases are TGTGCCAGCAAGCGGGACAGCGGCTACGAGCAGTACTTC.

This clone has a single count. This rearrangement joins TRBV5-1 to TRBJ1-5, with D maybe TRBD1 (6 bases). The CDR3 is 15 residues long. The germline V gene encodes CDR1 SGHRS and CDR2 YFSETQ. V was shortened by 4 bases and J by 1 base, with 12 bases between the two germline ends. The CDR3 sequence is CASSDGQYSNQPQHF. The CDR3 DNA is TGCGCCAGCAGCGATGGACAGTACAGCAATCAGCCCCAGCATTTT.

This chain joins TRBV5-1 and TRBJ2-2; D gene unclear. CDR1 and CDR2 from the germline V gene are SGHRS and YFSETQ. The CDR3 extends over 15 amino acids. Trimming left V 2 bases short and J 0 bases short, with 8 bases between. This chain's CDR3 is CASSFRAANTGELFF. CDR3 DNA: TGCGCCAGCAGCTTCCGGGCAGCGAACACCGGGGAGCTGTTTTTT.

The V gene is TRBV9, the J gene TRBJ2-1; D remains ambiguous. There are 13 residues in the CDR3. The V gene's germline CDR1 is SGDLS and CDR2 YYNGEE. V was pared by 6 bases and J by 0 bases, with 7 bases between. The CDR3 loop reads CASKGDSYNEQFF. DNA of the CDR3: TGTGCCAGCAAGGGTGACTCCTACAATGAGCAGTTCTTC.

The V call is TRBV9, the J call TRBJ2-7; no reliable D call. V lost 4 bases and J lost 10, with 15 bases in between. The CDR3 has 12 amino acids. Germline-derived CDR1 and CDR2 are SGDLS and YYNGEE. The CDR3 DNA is TGTGCCAGCAGCTCGGACCCCGGCGAACAGTACTTC. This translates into CASSSDPGEQYF.

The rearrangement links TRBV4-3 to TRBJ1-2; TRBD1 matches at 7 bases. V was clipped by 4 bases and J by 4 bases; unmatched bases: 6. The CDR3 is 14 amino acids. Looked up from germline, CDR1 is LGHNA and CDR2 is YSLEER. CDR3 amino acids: CASSPDRATYGYTF. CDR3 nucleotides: TGCGCCAGCAGCCCCGACAGGGCTACCTATGGCTACACCTTC.

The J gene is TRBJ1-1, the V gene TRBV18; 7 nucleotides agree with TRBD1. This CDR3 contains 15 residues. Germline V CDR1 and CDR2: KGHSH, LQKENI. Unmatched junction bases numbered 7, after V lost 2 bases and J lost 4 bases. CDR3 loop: CASSPVEGAGTEAFF. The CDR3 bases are TGTGCCAGCTCACCAGTCGAGGGGGCGGGCACTGAAGCTTTCTTT.

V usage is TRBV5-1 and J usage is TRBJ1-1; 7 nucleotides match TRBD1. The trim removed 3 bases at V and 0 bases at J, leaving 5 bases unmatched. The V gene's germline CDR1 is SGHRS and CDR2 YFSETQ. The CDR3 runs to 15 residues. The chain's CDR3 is CASSWDSTMNTEAFF. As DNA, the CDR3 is TGCGCCAGCAGCTGGGACAGCACTATGAACACTGAAGCTTTCTTT.

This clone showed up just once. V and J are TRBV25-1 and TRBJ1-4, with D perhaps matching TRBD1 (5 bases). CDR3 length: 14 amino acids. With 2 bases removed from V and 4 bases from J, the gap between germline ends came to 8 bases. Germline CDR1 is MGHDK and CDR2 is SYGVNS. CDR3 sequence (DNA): TGTGCCAGCAGTGAAGACAGATTTAATGAAAAACTGTTTTTT. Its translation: CASSEDRFNEKLFF.

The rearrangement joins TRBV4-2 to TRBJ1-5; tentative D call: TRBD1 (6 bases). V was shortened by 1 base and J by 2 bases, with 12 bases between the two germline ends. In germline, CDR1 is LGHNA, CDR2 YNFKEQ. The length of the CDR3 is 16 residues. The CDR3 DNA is TGTGCCAGCAGCCAAGTGGGGGCGCGGGGCAATCAGCCCCAGCATTTT. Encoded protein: CASSQVGARGNQPQHF.

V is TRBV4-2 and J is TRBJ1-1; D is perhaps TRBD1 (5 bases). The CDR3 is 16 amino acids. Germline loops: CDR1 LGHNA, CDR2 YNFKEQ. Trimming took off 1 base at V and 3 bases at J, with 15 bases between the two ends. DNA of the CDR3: TGTGCCAGCAGCCAAGTGGGTCGGCAGGGTGACACTGAAGCTTTCTTT. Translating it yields CASSQVGRQGDTEAFF.

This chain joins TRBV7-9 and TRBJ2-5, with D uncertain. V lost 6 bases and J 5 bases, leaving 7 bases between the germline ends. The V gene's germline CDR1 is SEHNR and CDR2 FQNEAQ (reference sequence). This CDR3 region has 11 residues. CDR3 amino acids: CASRVGETQYF. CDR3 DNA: TGTGCCAGCAGAGTAGGGGAGACCCAGTACTTC.

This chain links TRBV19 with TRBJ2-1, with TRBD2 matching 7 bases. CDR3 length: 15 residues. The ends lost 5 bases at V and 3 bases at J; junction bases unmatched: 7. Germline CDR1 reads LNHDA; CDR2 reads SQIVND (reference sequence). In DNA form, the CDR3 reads TGTGCCAGTAGTCCGGGGGGATTATTCTACAATGAGCAGTTCTTC. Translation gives CASSPGGLFYNEQFF. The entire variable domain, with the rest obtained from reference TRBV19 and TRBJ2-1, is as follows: DGGITQSPKYLFRKEGQNVTLSCEQNLNHDAMYWYRQDPGQGLRLIYYSQIVNDFQKGDIAEGYSVSREKKESFPLTVTSAQKNPTAFYLCASSPGGLFYNEQFFGPGTRLTVL.